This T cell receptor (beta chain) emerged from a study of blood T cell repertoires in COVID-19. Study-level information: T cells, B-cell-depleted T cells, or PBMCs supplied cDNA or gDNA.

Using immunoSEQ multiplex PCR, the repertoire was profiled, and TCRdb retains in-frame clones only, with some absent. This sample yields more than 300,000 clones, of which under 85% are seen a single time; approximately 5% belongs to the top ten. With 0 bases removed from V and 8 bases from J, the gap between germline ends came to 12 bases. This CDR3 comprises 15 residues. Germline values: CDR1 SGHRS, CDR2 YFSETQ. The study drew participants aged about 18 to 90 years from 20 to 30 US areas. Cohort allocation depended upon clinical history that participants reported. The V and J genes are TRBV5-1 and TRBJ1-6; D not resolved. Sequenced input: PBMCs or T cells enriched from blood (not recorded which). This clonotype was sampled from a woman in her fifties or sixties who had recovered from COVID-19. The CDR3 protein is CASSLGAGKDSPLHF. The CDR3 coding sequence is TGCGCCAGCAGCTTGGGGGCGGGCAAAGATTCACCCCTCCACTTT. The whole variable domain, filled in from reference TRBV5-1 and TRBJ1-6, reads KAGVTQTPRYLIKTRGQQVTLSCSPISGHRSVSWYQQTPGQGLQFLFEYFSETQRNKGNFPGRFSGRQFSNSRSEMNVSTLELGDSALYLCASSLGAGKDSPLHFGNGTRLTVT.